The T cell receptor beta chain described here comes from a study of T cell repertoires in cytomegalovirus infection. Study details: In the study, CMV epitopes included recently identified HLA-C-restricted and well-studied HLA-B-restricted ones. Carrying CMV and the relevant HLA type showed in public TCR beta signatures.

This clonotype has more than one count but fewer than ten. Its antigen is currently unknown. MiXCR, applied by TCRdb to the reads, yields one record per CDR3 protein. The repertoire holds around 430,000 distinct CDR3 sequences, with 42% as singletons. Study-level findings and limits: CMV carriers having the relevant HLA were flagged by cumulative public TCR beta family frequency. Ex vivo, HLA-C-restricted CMV-specific TCR beta clonotypes prevailed over the rest of the response.

J gave up 2 bases and V 4 bases, and 10 bases lay outside the gene matches. The CDR3 covers 18 residues. The sequencing used cultured PBMCs, collected from culture after CMV antigen stimulation. This clonotype was sampled from a human donor in good health (CMV status not recorded). Some clones in this sample may be carry-over from other donors' samples. The rearrangement joins TRBV12-3 or TRBV12-4 to TRBJ2-6, with 8 positions matching TRBD1. Here the CDR3 DNA reads TGTGCCAGCAGTTCTACGACAGGGGCGAGTCCTGGGGCCAACGTCCTGACTTTC. It yields the protein CASSSTTGASPGANVLTF.